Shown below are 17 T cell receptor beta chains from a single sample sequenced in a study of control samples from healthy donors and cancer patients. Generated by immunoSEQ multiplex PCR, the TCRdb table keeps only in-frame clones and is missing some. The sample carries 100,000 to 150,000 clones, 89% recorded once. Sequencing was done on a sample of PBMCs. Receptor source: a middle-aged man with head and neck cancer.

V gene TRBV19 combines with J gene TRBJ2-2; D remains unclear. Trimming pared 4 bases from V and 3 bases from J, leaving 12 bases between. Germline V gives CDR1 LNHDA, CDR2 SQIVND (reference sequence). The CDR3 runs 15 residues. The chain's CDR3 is CASSTVISDTGELFF. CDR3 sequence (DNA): TGTGCCAGTAGTACGGTAATAAGCGACACCGGGGAGCTGTTTTTT.

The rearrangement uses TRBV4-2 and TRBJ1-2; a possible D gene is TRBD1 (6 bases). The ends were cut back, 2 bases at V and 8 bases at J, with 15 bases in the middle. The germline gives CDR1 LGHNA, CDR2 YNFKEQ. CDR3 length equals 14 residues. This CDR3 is CASSQNPQGPGYTF. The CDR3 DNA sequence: TGTGCCAGCAGCCAAAACCCCCAGGGGCCGGGCTACACCTTC.

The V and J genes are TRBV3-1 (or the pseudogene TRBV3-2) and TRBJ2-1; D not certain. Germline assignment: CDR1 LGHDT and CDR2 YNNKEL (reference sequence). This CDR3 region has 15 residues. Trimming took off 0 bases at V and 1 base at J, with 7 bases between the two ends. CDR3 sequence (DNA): TGTGCCAGCAGCCAAGATCTCGCGTCCTACAATGAGCAGTTCTTC. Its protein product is CASSQDLASYNEQFF.

The CDR3 loop is CASSGRDSANNEQFF. The CDR3 bases are TGTGCCAGCAGTGGCCGGGACAGCGCTAACAATGAGCAGTTCTTC. The chain carries TRBV25-1 and TRBJ2-1, with TRBD1 identical over 7 bases. The CDR3 loop spans 15 amino acids. Germline V CDR1 and CDR2: MGHDK, SYGVNS. Unmatched junction bases numbered 8, after V lost 4 bases and J lost 5 bases.

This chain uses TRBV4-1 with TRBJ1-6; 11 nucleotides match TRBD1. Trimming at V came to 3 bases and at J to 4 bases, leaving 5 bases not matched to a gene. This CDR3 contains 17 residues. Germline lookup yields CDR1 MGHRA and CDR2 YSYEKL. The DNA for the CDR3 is TGCGCCAGCAGCCACTACGGGACAGGGGGTTATAATTCACCCCTCCACTTT. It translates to CASSHYGTGGYNSPLHF.

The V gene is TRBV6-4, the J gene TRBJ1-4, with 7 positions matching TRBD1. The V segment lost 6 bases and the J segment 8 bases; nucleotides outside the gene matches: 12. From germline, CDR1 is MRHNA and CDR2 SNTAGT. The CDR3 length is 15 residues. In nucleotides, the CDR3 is TGTGCCAGCAGCAAATCCGACAGGGAGGCGGAAAAACTGTTTTTT. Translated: CASSKSDREAEKLFF.

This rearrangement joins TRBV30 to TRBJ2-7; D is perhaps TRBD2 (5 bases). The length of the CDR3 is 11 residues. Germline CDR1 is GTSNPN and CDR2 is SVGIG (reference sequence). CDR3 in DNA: TGTTCGGGGATAAGCTCCTACGAGCAGTACTTC. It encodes CSGISSYEQYF.

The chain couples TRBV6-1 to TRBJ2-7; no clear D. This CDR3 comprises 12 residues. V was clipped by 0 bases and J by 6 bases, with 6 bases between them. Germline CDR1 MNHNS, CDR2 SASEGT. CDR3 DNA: TGTGCCAGCAGTGAAGCGGTTCGCGAGCAGTACTTC. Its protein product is CASSEAVREQYF.

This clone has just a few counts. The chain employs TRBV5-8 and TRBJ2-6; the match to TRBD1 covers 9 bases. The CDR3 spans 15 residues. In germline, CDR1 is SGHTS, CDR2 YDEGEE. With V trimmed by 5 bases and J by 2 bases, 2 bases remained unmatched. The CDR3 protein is CASRRQGAGANVLTF. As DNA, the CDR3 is TGTGCCAGCAGAAGACAGGGGGCTGGGGCCAACGTCCTGACTTTC.

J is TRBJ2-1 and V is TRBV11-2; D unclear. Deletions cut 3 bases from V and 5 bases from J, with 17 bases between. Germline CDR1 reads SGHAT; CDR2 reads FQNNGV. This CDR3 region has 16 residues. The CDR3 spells CASSFRTPKGNNEQFF. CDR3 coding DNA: TGTGCCAGCAGCTTTCGGACCCCTAAGGGCAACAATGAGCAGTTCTTC. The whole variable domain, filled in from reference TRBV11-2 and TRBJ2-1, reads EAGVAQSPRYKIIEKRQSVAFWCNPISGHATLYWYQQILGQGPKLLIQFQNNGVVDDSQLPKDRFSAERLKGVDSTLKIQPAKLEDSAVYLCASSFRTPKGNNEQFFGPGTRLTVL.

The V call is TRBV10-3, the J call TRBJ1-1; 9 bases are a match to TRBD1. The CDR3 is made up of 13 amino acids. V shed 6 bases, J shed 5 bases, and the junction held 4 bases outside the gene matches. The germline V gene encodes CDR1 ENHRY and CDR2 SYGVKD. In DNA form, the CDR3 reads TGTGCCATCAGGGGACAGGGAGGGACTGAAGCTTTCTTT. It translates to CAIRGQGGTEAFF.

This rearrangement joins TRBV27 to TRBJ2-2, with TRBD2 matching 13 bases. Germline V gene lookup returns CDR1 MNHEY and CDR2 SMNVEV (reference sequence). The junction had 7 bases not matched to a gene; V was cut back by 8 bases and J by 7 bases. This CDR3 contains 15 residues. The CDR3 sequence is CASLLAGGPSGELFF. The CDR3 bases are TGTGCCAGCCTACTAGCGGGAGGGCCTAGCGGGGAGCTGTTTTTT.

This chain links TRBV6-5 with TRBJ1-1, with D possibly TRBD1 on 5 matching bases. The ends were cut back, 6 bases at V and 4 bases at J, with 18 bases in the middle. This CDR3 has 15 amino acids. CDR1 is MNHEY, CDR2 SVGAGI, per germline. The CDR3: CASRQGVSGITEAFF. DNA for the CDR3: TGTGCCAGCAGGCAAGGGGTTAGCGGCATCACTGAAGCTTTCTTT.

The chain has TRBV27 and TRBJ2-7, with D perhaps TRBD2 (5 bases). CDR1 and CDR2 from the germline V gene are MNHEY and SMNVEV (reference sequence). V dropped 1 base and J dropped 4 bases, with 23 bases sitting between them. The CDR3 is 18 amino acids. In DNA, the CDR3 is TGTGCCAGCAGTTTATACGACGGCCGTTTCGAGGGAGTTTACGAGCAGTACTTC. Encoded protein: CASSLYDGRFEGVYEQYF.

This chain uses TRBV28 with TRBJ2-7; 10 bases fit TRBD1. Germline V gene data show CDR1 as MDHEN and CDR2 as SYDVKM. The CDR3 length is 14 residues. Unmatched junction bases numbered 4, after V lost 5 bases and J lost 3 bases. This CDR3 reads CASSVGTGVYEQYF. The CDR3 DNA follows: TGTGCCAGCAGTGTCGGGACAGGGGTCTACGAGCAGTACTTC.

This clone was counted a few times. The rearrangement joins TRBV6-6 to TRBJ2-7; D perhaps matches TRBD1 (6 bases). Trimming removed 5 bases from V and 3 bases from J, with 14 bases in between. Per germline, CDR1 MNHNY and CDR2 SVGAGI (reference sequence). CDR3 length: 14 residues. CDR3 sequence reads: CASSHWGRGYEQYF. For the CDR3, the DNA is TGTGCCAGCAGTCACTGGGGCAGGGGCTACGAGCAGTACTTC.

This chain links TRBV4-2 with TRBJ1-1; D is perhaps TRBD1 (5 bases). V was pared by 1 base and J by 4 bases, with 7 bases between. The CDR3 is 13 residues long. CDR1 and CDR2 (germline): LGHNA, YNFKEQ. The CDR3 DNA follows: TGTGCCAGCAGCCAAGGAGGGGCCACTGAAGCTTTCTTT. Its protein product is CASSQGGATEAFF.